A selection of T cell receptor beta chains follows, all from one sample in a study of blood T cells in healthy people across ages. TCRdb reanalysed the 5' RACE reads using MiXCR and keeps one entry per CDR3 protein. The data show under 1,100,000 distinct CDR3 sequences, 20% to 25% seen once. These same data were also listed under a study on T cells of mothers and their children.

What was sequenced was blood. All receptors derive from a girl aged 2 to 9 in good health. The CDR3 runs from the conserved cysteine through the conserved F or W. Fields, in order: J gene, clone size, V gene, D gene, CDR3 protein, CDR3 DNA. The D gene is left open where the match is weak. Some rows mark clone size as missing; the rest say once, few, many or name a class of expanded clone.

TRBJ1-6 | - | TRBV9 | - | CASSVEPNSPLHF | TGTGCCAGCAGCGTAGAACCCAATTCACCCCTCCACTTT
TRBJ2-7 | few | TRBV4-1 | - | CASSQPGLPYEQYF | TGCGCCAGCAGCCAACCCGGGCTTCCCTACGAGCAGTACTTC
TRBJ2-1 | - | TRBV29-1 | - | CSSLRTDYNEQFF | TGCAGCTCCCTCCGGACAGATTACAATGAGCAGTTCTTC
TRBJ2-1 | few | TRBV24-1 | TRBD2 | CATSGGSGANPYNEQFF | TGTGCCACCAGTGGTGGTAGCGGGGCAAACCCCTACAATGAGCAGTTCTTC
TRBJ1-6 | - | TRBV11-1 | TRBD1 | CASSVFGGTASPLHF | TGTGCCAGCAGCGTATTTGGAGGGACAGCTTCACCCCTCCACTTT
TRBJ2-3 | - | TRBV20-1 | - | CSANPGPAETQYF | TGCAGTGCTAATCCTGGCCCGGCTGAGACGCAGTATTTT
TRBJ2-7 | - | TRBV29-1 | - | CSFTSWVGEQYF | TGCAGCTTTACATCTTGGGTCGGCGAGCAGTACTTC
TRBJ2-3 | - | TRBV20-1 | - | CSARDLAGTSTDTQYF | TGCAGTGCTAGAGATCTGGCGGGTACTAGCACAGATACGCAGTATTTT
TRBJ2-1 | - | TRBV4-1 | - | CASSQGVDLTYNEQFF | TGCGCCAGCAGCCAAGGGGTGGATCTAACCTACAATGAGCAGTTCTTC
TRBJ2-1 | - | TRBV11-3 | - | CASSILIYNEQFF | TGTGCCAGCAGCATTCTTATCTACAATGAGCAGTTCTTC
TRBJ2-1 | few | TRBV11-2 | - | CASALGSYNEQFF | TGTGCCAGCGCCCTAGGCTCCTACAATGAGCAGTTCTTC
TRBJ1-1 | - | TRBV25-1 | - | CASSEWSGFEAFF | TGTGCCAGCTCGGAGTGGTCGGGGTTTGAAGCTTTCTTT
TRBJ1-4 | - | TRBV14 | TRBD1 | CASSVGGQRNEKLFF | TGTGCCAGCAGCGTGGGGGGACAGCGCAATGAAAAACTGTTTTTT
TRBJ1-5 | - | TRBV20-1 | - | CSASGGNQPQHF | TGCAGTGCTAGTGGGGGGAATCAGCCCCAGCATTTT
TRBJ2-7 | few | TRBV5-1 | - | CASTWGEFSYEQYF | TGCGCCAGCACCTGGGGGGAGTTCTCCTACGAGCAGTACTTC
TRBJ2-7 | once | TRBV20-1 | TRBD2 | CSARDGTSGGTVDEQYF | TGCAGTGCTAGAGATGGGACTAGCGGGGGGACTGTCGACGAGCAGTACTTC
TRBJ1-1 | few | TRBV27 | - | CASSLSGHEAFF | TGTGCCAGCAGTTTATCGGGACATGAAGCCTTCTTT
TRBJ1-2 | - | TRBV29-1 | TRBD1 | CSVAEGAGNGYTF | TGCAGCGTCGCCGAGGGGGCTGGGAATGGCTACACCTTC
TRBJ2-3 | - | TRBV7-2 | - | CASSLVVSKATSTDTQYF | TGTGCCAGCAGCTTAGTCGTTTCGAAAGCGACTAGCACAGATACGCAGTATTTT
TRBJ2-1 | - | TRBV20-1 | TRBD2 | CSARVLAGSEYNEQFF | TGCAGTGCTAGAGTTCTAGCGGGGAGTGAATACAATGAGCAGTTCTTC
TRBJ2-5 | few | TRBV29-1 | - | CSVSTETQYF | TGCAGCGTGAGCACGGAGACCCAGTACTTC
TRBJ2-5 | - | TRBV2 | - | CASRPISSQETQYF | TGTGCCAGCAGACCCATTTCTTCCCAAGAGACCCAGTACTTC
TRBJ2-3 | few | TRBV24-1 | TRBD1 | CATTDRGTDTQYF | TGTGCCACCACCGACAGGGGCACAGATACGCAGTATTTT
TRBJ2-1 | - | TRBV20-1 | - | CSATEGGHWDEQFF | TGCAGTGCTACGGAGGGGGGCCACTGGGATGAGCAGTTCTTC
TRBJ2-1 | few | TRBV29-1 | - | CSVEDLVTLEGQFF | TGCAGCGTTGAAGATTTGGTGACACTGGAGGGTCAGTTCTTC
TRBJ1-2 | - | TRBV2 | TRBD1 | CASRGTGNGYTF | TGTGCCAGCAGGGGGACAGGGAATGGCTACACCTTC
TRBJ2-5 | - | TRBV28 | TRBD1 | CASISRDRYERYF | TGTGCCAGCATCTCCAGGGACAGATACGAGCGGTACTTC
TRBJ2-7 | - | TRBV9 | TRBD2 | CASSVDGTSVYEQYF | TGTGCCAGCAGCGTAGATGGGACTAGCGTCTACGAGCAGTACTTC
TRBJ2-1 | - | TRBV7-2 | - | CASSAQAGEADEQFF | TGTGCCAGCAGCGCCCAGGCCGGGGAGGCGGATGAGCAGTTCTTC